A selection of T cell receptor beta chains follows, all from one sample in a study of T cell clones after liver transplantation. This table comes from immunoSEQ multiplex PCR, and its TCRdb copy is limited to in-frame clones, with some not included. The data show nearly 25,000 clones, 69% seen once. Sequences were derived from CD4+ T cells from blood, sampled before liver transplant. All receptors derive from a human donor who received a liver transplant. The CDR3 runs from the conserved cysteine through the conserved F or W. D genes are given only for firm matches. Rows give clone size only sometimes, using once, few, many, or a class for an expanded clone.

v_gene	abundance	j_gene	d_gene	CDR3nt	CDR3aa
TRBV5-1	-	TRBJ1-2	-	TGCGCCAGCAGCTTGGAACAGTCCTATGGCTACACCTTC	CASSLEQSYGYTF
TRBV28	-	TRBJ2-7	TRBD1	TGTGCCAGCAGTGTGGGACAGGGACAGGCCGAGCAGTACTTC	CASSVGQGQAEQYF
TRBV5-8	-	TRBJ2-3	TRBD1	TGTGCCAGCAGCCTCGGGCAGGGGGCAGATACGCAGTATTTT	CASSLGQGADTQYF
TRBV2	-	TRBJ2-5	-	TGTGCCAGCAGTGAAGCGAGGGGTAGGGAGACCCAGTACTTC	CASSEARGRETQYF
TRBV5-1	few	TRBJ1-1	TRBD1	TGCGCCAGCAGCTTGGGACAGGGGATGAACACTGAAGCTTTCTTT	CASSLGQGMNTEAFF
TRBV5-1	once	TRBJ1-2	TRBD1	TGCGCCAGCAGCCTGCAGGGGGATGGCTACACCTTC	CASSLQGDGYTF
TRBV19	-	TRBJ2-2	TRBD2	TGTGCCAGTAGTAGTAGCGGGGGGGCCCGATACACCGGGGAGCTGTTTTTT	CASSSSGGARYTGELFF
TRBV9	-	TRBJ1-4	-	TGTGCCAGCAGCCTTGACAGCAATAATGAAAAACTGTTTTTT	CASSLDSNNEKLFF
TRBV7-9	-	TRBJ2-6	TRBD1	TGTGCCAGCAGCTCCGGACAGGGGATTATCTCTGGGGCCAACGTCCTGACTTTC	CASSSGQGIISGANVLTF
TRBV5-1	-	TRBJ2-3	TRBD2	TGCGCCAGCAGCGAAGAAGGACTAGCGAAGGCAGATACGCAGTATTTT	CASSEEGLAKADTQYF
TRBV9	-	TRBJ2-1	-	TGTGCCAGCAGCTCCTCAGCACTAGTCAGGGATGAGCAGTTCTTC	CASSSSALVRDEQFF
TRBV5-1	few	TRBJ1-3	TRBD1	TGCGCCAGCAGCTTGGCCCCGACAGGGACTCTCCACACCATATATTTT	CASSLAPTGTLHTIYF
TRBV6-1	-	TRBJ1-4	-	TGTGCCAGCAGTGAAGCCCGTTTCGAAAAACTGTTTTTT	CASSEARFEKLFF
TRBV28	-	TRBJ2-5	TRBD2	TGTGCCAGCAGTAGACGTTATTCAGGACTAGCCCAAGAGACCCAGTACTTC	CASSRRYSGLAQETQYF
TRBV6-1	-	TRBJ1-5	-	TGTGCCAGCAGTGAACACCCGACACCTAATCAGCCCCAGCATTTT	CASSEHPTPNQPQHF
TRBV30	-	TRBJ2-3	-	TGTGCCTGGAGTGTCGATTGGAGCACAGATACGCAGTATTTT	CAWSVDWSTDTQYF
TRBV2	once	TRBJ2-5	TRBD2	TGTGCCAGCAGCGGACTAGCGGGGCTCTTTGAGACCCAGTACTTC	CASSGLAGLFETQYF
TRBV4-2	few	TRBJ1-5	TRBD1	TGTGCCAGCAGCATAGGACAGGCGAGCAATCAGCCCCAGCATTTT	CASSIGQASNQPQHF
TRBV30	-	TRBJ2-7	-	TGTGCCTGGAGATGGAGTGCGGGAGAGCAGTACTTC	CAWRWSAGEQYF
TRBV7-9	-	TRBJ2-2	TRBD1	TGTGCCAGCAGCAGGATAGGGACAGAGAACACCGGGGAGCTGTTTTTT	CASSRIGTENTGELFF
TRBV6-5	-	TRBJ1-2	TRBD1	TGTGCCAGCAGTTCGCTAACAACAGGGGGCAACTATGGCTACACCTTC	CASSSLTTGGNYGYTF
TRBV6-5	-	TRBJ2-5	TRBD2	TGTGCCAGCGCGGGGGATTGGAAAGAGACCCAGTACTTC	CASAGDWKETQYF
TRBV2	-	TRBJ2-5	-	TGTGCCAGCAGTAGAGAAGAGACCCAGTACTTC	CASSREETQYF
TRBV7-2	few	TRBJ1-1	-	TGTGCCAGCAGCTTTAGTTTCGAAGCTTTCTTT	CASSFSFEAFF
TRBV28	once	TRBJ2-7	-	TGTGCCAGCAATACCCGGACAGACTCCTACGAGCAGTACTTC	CASNTRTDSYEQYF
TRBV30	-	TRBJ2-3	-	TGTGCCTGGCACTTAGACATCACAGATACGCAGTATTTT	CAWHLDITDTQYF
TRBV6-6	-	TRBJ1-4	-	TGTGCCAGCAGTCCAGGGCAGGGGACCACAGAAAAACTGTTTTTT	CASSPGQGTTEKLFF
TRBV28	-	TRBJ2-5	TRBD1	TGTGCCAGCAGTTCACCGCGGACAGGGGAGTACCAAGAGACCCAGTACTTC	CASSSPRTGEYQETQYF
TRBV5-5	-	TRBJ2-2	TRBD1	TGTGCCAGCAAGTCGGGACAGGTCACCGGGGAGCTGTTTTTT	CASKSGQVTGELFF
TRBV29-1	few	TRBJ1-2	TRBD1	TGCAGCGTTGATACAGGGGCCGCGGATGGCTACACCTTC	CSVDTGAADGYTF